This entry lists 13 T cell receptor beta chains sequenced from one sample in a study of shared clonotypes between healthy human individuals. Clones were sequenced by immunoSEQ multiplex PCR, and TCRdb holds only the in-frame ones, with some missing. Found here are 950,000 to 1,100,000 clones, roughly 70% of them singletons; the top ten hold over 1.3%. The sample comprised memory CD4+ T cells sorted from blood. Subset meaning: CD45RA-negative fraction. These receptor sequences come from a man aged 18 to 29 in good health.

Concerning this clone itself: Different DNA sequences within this sample yield the same CDR3. The V and J genes are TRBV30 and TRBJ2-6; D is uncertain. The V end was cut by 3 bases, the J end by 0 bases, with 3 bases between. Germline V gives CDR1 GTSNPN, CDR2 SVGIG (reference sequence). The CDR3 runs 13 residues. The CDR3 sequence is CAWRVSGANVLTF. The CDR3 DNA sequence: TGTGCCTGGAGGGTCTCTGGGGCCAACGTCCTGACTTTC.

V usage is TRBV18 and J usage is TRBJ2-3; D is unresolved. CDR1 KGHSH and CDR2 LQKENI come from the germline V gene. CDR3 length: 14 residues. Trimming shortened V by 5 bases and J by 0 bases, and 9 bases separated the two germline ends. CDR3 region: CASSYSTSTDTQYF. The DNA of the CDR3 is TGTGCCAGCTCATACAGCACTAGCACAGATACGCAGTATTTT.

The chain is built from TRBV10-3 and TRBJ2-1; 13 bases fit TRBD2. Germline values: CDR1 ENHRY, CDR2 SYGVKD. Losses at the gene ends were 6 bases for V and 7 bases for J; bases not matched to a gene: 9. The CDR3 totals 16 residues. Here the CDR3 reads CAISDTPGLAGNEQFF. As DNA, the CDR3 is TGTGCCATCAGCGATACACCGGGACTAGCGGGGAATGAGCAGTTCTTC.

This clone was counted between two and nine times. The rearrangement uses TRBV18 and TRBJ1-2; a possible D gene is TRBD1 (5 bases). This CDR3 contains 14 residues. Between the trimmed V and J ends, which lost 5 bases and 5 bases, there was a span of 15 bases. Germline V CDR1 and CDR2: KGHSH, LQKENI. CDR3 region: CASSISTEAYGYTF. Written as DNA, the CDR3 is TGTGCCAGCTCAATCTCGACAGAGGCTTATGGCTACACCTTC.

The gene calls are TRBV6-6 and TRBJ2-5; TRBD2 agrees at 9 bases. The CDR3 runs to 14 residues. Germline CDR1 MNHNY, CDR2 SVGAGI (reference sequence). The junction had 3 bases not matched to a gene; V was cut back by 6 bases and J by 1 base. The CDR3 protein is CASRETSGQETQYF. DNA of the CDR3: TGTGCCAGCAGAGAGACTAGCGGCCAAGAGACCCAGTACTTC.

The chain employs TRBV7-8 and TRBJ1-4; 9 nucleotides align to TRBD1. This CDR3 is built from 14 residues. With V trimmed by 5 bases and J by 8 bases, 6 bases remained unmatched. The germline V gene has CDR1 SGHVS and CDR2 FQNEAQ. CDR3 residues: CASSKDRGGEKLFF. The CDR3 DNA is TGTGCCAGCAGCAAGGACAGGGGAGGCGAAAAACTGTTTTTT. Looking up the rest from reference TRBV7-8 and TRBJ1-4 gives the full variable domain: GAGVSQSPRYKVAKRGQDVALRCDPISGHVSLFWYQQALGQGPEFLTYFQNEAQLDKSGLPSDRFFAERPEGSVSTLKIQRTQQEDSAVYLCASSKDRGGEKLFFGSGTQLSVL.

The sample holds a few counts of this clone. The chain uses TRBV19 and TRBJ2-2; TRBD1 is a possible D gene (5 bases). The CDR3 consists of 14 residues. Trimming removed 4 bases from V and 8 bases from J, with 14 bases in between. The germline CDR1 and CDR2 sequences are LNHDA and SQIVND (reference sequence). CDR3 amino acids: CASSTDTTWGELFF. The CDR3 DNA reads as TGTGCCAGTAGTACGGACACTACTTGGGGGGAGCTGTTTTTT.

The genes are TRBV11-2 and TRBJ2-2; D possibly matches TRBD1 or TRBD2 (5 bases each). Per the germline V gene, CDR1 is SGHAT and CDR2 is FQNNGV. V was clipped by 0 bases and J by 6 bases, with 14 bases between them. The CDR3 contains 16 residues. The DNA for the CDR3 is TGTGCCAGCAGCTTAGAAACCCGAGGGGCGGCCGGGGAGCTGTTTTTT. It encodes CASSLETRGAAGELFF.

V usage is TRBV7-2 and J usage is TRBJ2-6; D could derive from TRBD1 or TRBD2 (5 bases each). This CDR3 region has 14 residues. Trimming pared 4 bases from V and 3 bases from J, leaving 7 bases between. Looked up from germline, CDR1 is SGHTA and CDR2 is FQGNSA. The CDR3 bases are TGTGCCAGCAGCTGGGACGGTGGGGCCAACGTCCTGACTTTC. This codes for CASSWDGGANVLTF.

This clone turned up a few times. The rearrangement joins TRBV7-2 to TRBJ1-6; D call uncertain. V gave up 3 bases and J gave up 6 bases, with 18 bases separating them. Per the germline V gene, CDR1 is SGHTA and CDR2 is FQGNSA. This CDR3 is 17 amino acids long. The CDR3 here is CASSLVLQEVGNSPLHF. DNA of the CDR3: TGTGCCAGCAGCTTGGTTCTCCAGGAGGTAGGTAATTCACCCCTCCACTTT.

This chain connects TRBV10-1 to TRBJ1-5; D is possibly TRBD1 (6 bases). The CDR3 totals 20 residues. Germline V lookup: CDR1 WNHNN, CDR2 SYGVQD (reference sequence). Trimming shortened V by 7 bases and J by 0 bases, and 28 bases separated the two germline ends. CDR3 protein: CASTQKTGTPSKGSNQPQHF. The CDR3 region has the DNA TGCGCCAGCACCCAGAAAACCGGGACACCCTCAAAGGGTAGCAATCAGCCCCAGCATTTT.

In its sample, this clone was seen a few times. Within the sample, other DNA sequences also encode this same CDR3. CDR3 DNA: TGTGCCAGCAGCAGAGGGACAGACCAAGAGACCCAGTACTTC. Translating gives CASSRGTDQETQYF. The genes are TRBV11-3 and TRBJ2-5, with 7 bases identical to TRBD1. Germline loops: CDR1 SGHNT, CDR2 YENEEA. The CDR3 has 14 residues. J was trimmed by 0 bases and V by 5 bases; bases with no gene match: 3.

This clone was counted only a few times. The chain has TRBV23-1 and TRBJ1-5, with D unresolved. TRBV23-1 is an ORF, and what it does is uncertain. V lost 6 bases to trimming and J lost 4 bases, with 10 bases between them. The CDR3 has 13 amino acids. CDR3 loop: CASRAGKNQPQHF. The CDR3 DNA reads as TGCGCCAGCAGGGCAGGCAAGAATCAGCCCCAGCATTTT.